These T cell receptor beta chains were read from a single sample in a study of blood T cell repertoires in COVID-19. Assay: immunoSEQ multiplex PCR; the TCRdb copy retains only in-frame clones and omits some. The sample lists fewer than 200,000 clones, 88% occurring once. The sequenced sample was peripheral blood. These receptors originate from a man in his fifties or sixties who had recovered from COVID-19. Both conserved end residues are part of each CDR3. A D gene is named only where the DNA matches it firmly.

D: TRBD2
V: TRBV6-2/TRBV6-3
J: TRBJ2-7
CDR3: CASSYSRLAGDKPYEQYF
DNA: TGTGCCAGCAGTTACTCGAGACTAGCGGGAGACAAGCCCTACGAGCAGTACTTC

D: .
V: TRBV3-1/TRBV3-2
J: TRBJ1-2
CDR3: CASSQEDSPWRGYTF
DNA: TGTGCCAGCAGCCAAGAGGACAGCCCGTGGAGAGGCTACACCTTC

D: TRBD1
V: TRBV18
J: TRBJ1-6
CDR3: CASSPLDRGSSDNSPLHF
DNA: TGTGCCAGCTCACCATTGGACAGGGGGAGCTCTGATAATTCACCCCTCCACTTT

D: .
V: TRBV19
J: TRBJ2-6
CDR3: CASSAPGPGANVLTF
DNA: TGTGCCAGTAGTGCCCCAGGCCCTGGGGCCAACGTCCTGACTTTC

D: TRBD1
V: TRBV5-6
J: TRBJ1-1
CDR3: CASSLAGTGLNTEAFF
DNA: TGTGCCAGCAGCTTGGCCGGGACAGGGTTGAACACTGAAGCTTTCTTT

D: TRBD1
V: TRBV10-2
J: TRBJ2-7
CDR3: CASSEYWTGPYEQYF
DNA: TGCGCCAGCAGTGAATATTGGACAGGGCCCTACGAGCAGTACTTC

D: TRBD2
V: TRBV7-2
J: TRBJ2-2
CDR3: CASTRLAGNTGELFF
DNA: TGTGCCAGCACCCGACTAGCGGGGAACACCGGGGAGCTGTTTTTT

D: TRBD1
V: TRBV30
J: TRBJ1-6
CDR3: CAWSVLTGVNSPLHF
DNA: TGTGCCTGGAGTGTACTCACAGGGGTGAATTCACCCCTCCACTTT

D: TRBD2
V: TRBV6-2/TRBV6-3
J: TRBJ2-2
CDR3: CASSSLAGGTGELFF
DNA: TGTGCCAGCAGTTCTCTAGCGGGGGGCACCGGGGAGCTGTTTTTT

D: TRBD2
V: TRBV19
J: TRBJ2-1
CDR3: CATAGTSGGAGSMEQFF
DNA: TGTGCCACCGCCGGGACTAGCGGGGGAGCGGGGTCGATGGAGCAGTTCTTC

D: TRBD1
V: TRBV27
J: TRBJ1-6
CDR3: CASSLTGGSPLHF
DNA: TGTGCCAGCAGTTTAACAGGGGGTTCACCCCTCCACTTT

D: .
V: TRBV30
J: TRBJ2-3
CDR3: CAWTSTGLSTDTQYF
DNA: TGTGCCTGGACAAGTACAGGCTTGAGCACAGATACGCAGTATTTT

D: .
V: TRBV6-5
J: TRBJ2-1
CDR3: CASSLSGSALNEQFF
DNA: TGTGCCAGCAGTCTGTCGGGATCCGCCCTCAATGAGCAGTTCTTC

D: .
V: TRBV19
J: TRBJ1-6
CDR3: CASDTAGENSPLHF
DNA: TGTGCCAGTGATACTGCAGGGGAAAATTCACCCCTCCACTTT

D: .
V: TRBV7-2
J: TRBJ2-2
CDR3: CASRDYQNTGELFF
DNA: TGTGCCAGCAGGGACTATCAGAACACCGGGGAGCTGTTTTTT

D: .
V: TRBV5-1
J: TRBJ1-1
CDR3: CASSQTGMVTEAFF
DNA: TGCGCCAGCAGCCAGACAGGCATGGTCACTGAAGCTTTCTTT

D: .
V: TRBV6-1
J: TRBJ1-5
CDR3: CASSERWAPVVAQHF
DNA: TGTGCCAGCAGTGAAAGGTGGGCCCCGGTGGTAGCCCAGCATTTT